This T cell receptor (beta chain) is from a study of CD8 T cells in ankylosing spondylitis. Study-wide results and caveats: Certain motif variants had earlier appeared in reactive arthritis synovial fluid and blood. Within ankylosing spondylitis blood, a TCR beta motif made up of roughly eight highly homologous variants appeared to be characteristic.

A few counts support this clonotype. Its target is unknown. TCRdb independently ran MiXCR on the 5' RACE reads; one entry per CDR3 protein. The table shows around 220,000 distinct CDR3 sequences, with approximately 16% occurring only once. Germline CDR1 reads LGHNA; CDR2 reads YNFKEQ. V gave up 2 bases and J gave up 6 bases, with 14 bases separating them. The CDR3 length is 15 residues. The chain is built from TRBV4-2 and TRBJ2-1; D is perhaps TRBD1 or TRBD2 (5 bases each). The clonotype originates from a male donor with ankylosing spondylitis. Specimen: blood, either unsorted or a sorted T cell fraction (not recorded which). CDR3 nucleotides: TGTGCCAGCAGCCAATCTCCCCCGGGGCTCAATGAGCAGTTCTTC. It encodes CASSQSPPGLNEQFF.